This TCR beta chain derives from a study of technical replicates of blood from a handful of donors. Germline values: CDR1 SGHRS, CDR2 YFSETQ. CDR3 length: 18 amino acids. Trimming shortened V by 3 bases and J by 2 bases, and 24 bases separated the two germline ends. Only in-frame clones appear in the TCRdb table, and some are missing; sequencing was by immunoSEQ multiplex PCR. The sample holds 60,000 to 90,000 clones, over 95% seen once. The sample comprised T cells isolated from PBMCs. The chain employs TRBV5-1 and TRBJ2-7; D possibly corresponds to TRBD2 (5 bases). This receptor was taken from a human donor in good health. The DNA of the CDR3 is TGCGCCAGCAGCTCACCTGAACGAACCAGCGGTCCTACCTACGAGCAGTACTTC. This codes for CASSSPERTSGPTYEQYF.